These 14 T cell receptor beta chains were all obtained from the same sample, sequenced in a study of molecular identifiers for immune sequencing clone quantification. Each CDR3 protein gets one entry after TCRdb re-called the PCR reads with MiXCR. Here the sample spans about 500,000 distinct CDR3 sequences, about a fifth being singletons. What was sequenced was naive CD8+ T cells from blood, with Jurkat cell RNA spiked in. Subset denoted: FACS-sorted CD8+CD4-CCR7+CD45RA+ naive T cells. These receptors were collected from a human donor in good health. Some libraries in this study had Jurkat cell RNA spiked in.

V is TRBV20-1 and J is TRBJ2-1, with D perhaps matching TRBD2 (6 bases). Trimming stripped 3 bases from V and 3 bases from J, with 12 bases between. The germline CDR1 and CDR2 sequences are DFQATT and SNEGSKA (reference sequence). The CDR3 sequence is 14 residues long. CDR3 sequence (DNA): TGCAGTGCTAGTCCCGGGACTGTCTACAATGAGCAGTTCTTC. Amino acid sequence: CSASPGTVYNEQFF.

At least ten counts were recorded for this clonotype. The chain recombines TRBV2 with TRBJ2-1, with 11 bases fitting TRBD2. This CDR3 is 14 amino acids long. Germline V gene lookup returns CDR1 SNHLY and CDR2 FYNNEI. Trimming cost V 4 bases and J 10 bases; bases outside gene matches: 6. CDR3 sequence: CASSALTSGVEQFF. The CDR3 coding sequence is TGTGCCAGCAGTGCTCTGACTAGCGGGGTGGAGCAGTTCTTC.

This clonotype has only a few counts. DNA of the CDR3: TGTGCCAGCAGCCAAGACAGGGGCGGATTCTACGAGCAGTACTTC. This translates into CASSQDRGGFYEQYF. V usage is TRBV5-6 and J usage is TRBJ2-7, with 8 bases fitting TRBD1. Germline lookup yields CDR1 SGHDT and CDR2 YYEEEE. The CDR3 contains 15 residues. V shed 4 bases and J 3 bases; nucleotides not matched to a gene: 9.

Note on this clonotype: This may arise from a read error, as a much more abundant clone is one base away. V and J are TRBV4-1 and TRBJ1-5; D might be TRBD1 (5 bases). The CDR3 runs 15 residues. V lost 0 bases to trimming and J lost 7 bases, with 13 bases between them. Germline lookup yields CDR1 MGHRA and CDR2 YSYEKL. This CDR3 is CASSQEEEAGQPQHF. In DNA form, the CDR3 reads TGCGCCAGCAGCCAAGAGGAGGAGGCAGGGCAGCCCCAGCATTTT.

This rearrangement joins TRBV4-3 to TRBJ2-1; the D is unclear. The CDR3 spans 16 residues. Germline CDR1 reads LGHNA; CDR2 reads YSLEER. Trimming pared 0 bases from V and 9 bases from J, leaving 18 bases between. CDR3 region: CASSQDFGKNQVEQFF. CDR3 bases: TGCGCCAGCAGCCAAGATTTTGGGAAGAACCAGGTTGAGCAGTTCTTC.

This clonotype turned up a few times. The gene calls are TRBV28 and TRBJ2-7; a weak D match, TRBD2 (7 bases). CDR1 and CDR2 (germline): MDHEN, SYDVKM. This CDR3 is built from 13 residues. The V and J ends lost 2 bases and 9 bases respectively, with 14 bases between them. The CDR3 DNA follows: TGTGCCAGCAGTTTAGTAGGGGGGGCGGGGCAGTACTTC. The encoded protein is CASSLVGGAGQYF.

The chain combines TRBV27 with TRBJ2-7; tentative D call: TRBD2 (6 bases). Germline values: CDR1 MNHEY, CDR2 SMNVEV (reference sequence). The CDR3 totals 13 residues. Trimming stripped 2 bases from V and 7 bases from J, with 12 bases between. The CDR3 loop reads CASSLTSSGEQYF. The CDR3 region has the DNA TGTGCCAGCAGTTTAACTTCAAGCGGGGAGCAGTACTTC.

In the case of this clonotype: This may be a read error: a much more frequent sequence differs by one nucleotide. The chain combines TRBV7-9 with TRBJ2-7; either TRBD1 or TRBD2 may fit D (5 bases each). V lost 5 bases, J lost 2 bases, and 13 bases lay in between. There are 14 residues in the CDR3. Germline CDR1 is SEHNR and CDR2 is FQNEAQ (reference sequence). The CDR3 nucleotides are TGTGCCAGCAGCCGTCAGGGAGTGCCCTACGAGCAGTACTTC. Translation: CASSRQGVPYEQYF. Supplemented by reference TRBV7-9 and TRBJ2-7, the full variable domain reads DTGVSQNPRHKITKRGQNVTFRCDPISEHNRLYWYRQTLGQGPEFLTYFQNEAQLEKSRLLSDRFSAERPKGSFSTLEIQRTEQGDSAMYLCASSRQGVPYEQYFGPGTRLTVT.

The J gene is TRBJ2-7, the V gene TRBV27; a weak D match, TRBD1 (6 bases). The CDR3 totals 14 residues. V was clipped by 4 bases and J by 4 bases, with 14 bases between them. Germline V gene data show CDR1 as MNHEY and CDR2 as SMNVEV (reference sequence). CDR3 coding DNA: TGTGCCAGCAGTTCGTGGACAGCCCTTTACGAGCAGTACTTC. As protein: CASSSWTALYEQYF.

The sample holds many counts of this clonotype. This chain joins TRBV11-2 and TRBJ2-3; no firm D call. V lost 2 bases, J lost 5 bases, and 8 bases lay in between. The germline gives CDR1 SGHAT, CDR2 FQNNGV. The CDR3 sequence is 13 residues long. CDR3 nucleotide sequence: TGTGCCAGCAGCTTATACTACGGAGATACGCAGTATTTT. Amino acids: CASSLYYGDTQYF.

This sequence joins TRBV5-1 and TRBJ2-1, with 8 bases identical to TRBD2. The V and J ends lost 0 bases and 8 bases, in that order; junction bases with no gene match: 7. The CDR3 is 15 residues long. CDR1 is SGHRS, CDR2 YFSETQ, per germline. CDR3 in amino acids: CASSLVSAGADEQFF. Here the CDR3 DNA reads TGCGCCAGCAGCTTGGTGTCAGCGGGAGCTGATGAGCAGTTCTTC.

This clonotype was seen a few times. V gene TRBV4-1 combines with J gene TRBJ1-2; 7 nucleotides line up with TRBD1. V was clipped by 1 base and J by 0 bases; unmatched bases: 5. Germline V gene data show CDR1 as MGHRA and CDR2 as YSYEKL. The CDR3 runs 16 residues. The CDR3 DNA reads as TGCGCCAGCAGCCAAGCGGCAGGGGGAGCTAACTATGGCTACACCTTC. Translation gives CASSQAAGGANYGYTF.

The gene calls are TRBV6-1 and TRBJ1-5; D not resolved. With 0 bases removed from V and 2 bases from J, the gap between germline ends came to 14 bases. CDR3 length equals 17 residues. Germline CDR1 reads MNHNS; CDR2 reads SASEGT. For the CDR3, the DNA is TGTGCCAGCAGTGAAGCGTGGGCAGCCATGGGCAATCAGCCCCAGCATTTT. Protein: CASSEAWAAMGNQPQHF.

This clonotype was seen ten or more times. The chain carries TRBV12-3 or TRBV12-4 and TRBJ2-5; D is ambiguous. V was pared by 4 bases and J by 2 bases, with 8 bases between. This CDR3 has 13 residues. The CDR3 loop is CASSSKHQETQYF. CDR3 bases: TGTGCCAGCAGTTCGAAACATCAAGAGACCCAGTACTTC.